This TCR beta chain comes out of a study of response to subunit inactivated influenza vaccine. Study results and caveats: The study's authors posited that every seasonal influenza vaccination enlists few new T cells.

About this clonotype: The target antigen is unknown.

TCRdb passed the RT-PCR reads through MiXCR, listing each CDR3 protein once. The sample has a few hundred thousand distinct CDR3 sequences, over 9% seen once; the top ten hold approximately 8.4%. Per the germline V gene, CDR1 is DFQATT and CDR2 is SNEGSKA (reference sequence). This CDR3 has 12 amino acids. V lost 1 base to trimming and J lost 7 bases; unmatched junction nucleotides: 4. V and J are TRBV20-1 and TRBJ2-7, with TRBD2 matching 7 bases. The receptor was isolated from a man aged 45-60 years who received an inactivated influenza vaccine. This specimen was non-naive T cells sorted from PBMCs, taken 14 to 15 days before vaccination. DNA of the CDR3: TGCAGTGCTAGAGGGGGGGGTCAAGAGCAGTACTTC. It codes for CSARGGGQEQYF.